These T cell receptor beta chains were read from a single sample in a study of cytomegalovirus exposure and HLA in healthy donors. Clones were read by immunoSEQ multiplex PCR, and TCRdb kept only the in-frame ones, dropping some. The table has around 150,000 clones, roughly 83% seen once. Sequencing was performed on PBMCs. These receptors all come from a man aged 35 to 55 in good health and CMV-seronegative. Both conserved end residues are part of each CDR3. D genes are given only for firm matches. Rows may omit the clone size; those that give it use once, few, many or a size class.

cdr3_nt,cdr3_aa,clone_size,j_call,cdr3_length,d_call,v_call
TGTGCCAGCAGCTTGGGGCTAGCGGGGGCCGTTGAGCAGTTCTTC,CASSLGLAGAVEQFF,NA,TRBJ2-1,15,TRBD2,TRBV5-4
TGTGCCAGCAGCCAAGAGCAGGACACAGATACGCAGTATTTT,CASSQEQDTDTQYF,NA,TRBJ2-3,14,NA,TRBV4-2
TGCAGCGTTGAGAGGCCACAGGGGGGGTACGAGCAGTACTTC,CSVERPQGGYEQYF,once,TRBJ2-7,14,NA,TRBV29-1
TGCAGCGTTGGGGGAGCTTTCCAAGAGACCCAGTACTTC,CSVGGAFQETQYF,NA,TRBJ2-5,13,NA,TRBV29-1
TGTGCCAGTAGTGGCGGCATTTACAATGAGCAGTTCTTC,CASSGGIYNEQFF,few,TRBJ2-1,13,NA,TRBV19
TGTGCCAGCAGCTTCGCGACAGGGGCCTACGAGCAGTACTTC,CASSFATGAYEQYF,NA,TRBJ2-7,14,TRBD1,TRBV5-4
TGTGCCAGCAGCCAGGCTCAGGATGCTGATGGCTACACCTTC,CASSQAQDADGYTF,NA,TRBJ1-2,14,NA,TRBV4-2
TGTGCCAGCAGCCAAGAGACAGAGAGTCCTGGAAACACCATATATTTT,CASSQETESPGNTIYF,NA,TRBJ1-3,16,NA,TRBV4-2
TGTGCCAGCAGCCAAGACGTCCGGGTTCAGACTAGCGGGGTTTTGCAGTACTTC,CASSQDVRVQTSGVLQYF,NA,TRBJ2-7,18,TRBD2,TRBV4-2
TGCGCCAGCAGCTTGGAGGGGACGTCGGGGAGGATCTATGGCTACACCTTC,CASSLEGTSGRIYGYTF,NA,TRBJ1-2,17,NA,TRBV5-1
TGCGCCAGCAGCTCCACACCGAGCGGGAGATCCTACAATGAGCAGTTCTTC,CASSSTPSGRSYNEQFF,NA,TRBJ2-1,17,TRBD2,TRBV5-1
TGTGCCAGCAGCTTAAACAGGGCTGGAAACACCATATATTTT,CASSLNRAGNTIYF,few,TRBJ1-3,14,NA,TRBV7-2
TGTGCCAGCAGTTATAGTCAGGGAAATTACGAGCAGTACTTC,CASSYSQGNYEQYF,once,TRBJ2-7,14,NA,TRBV6-5
TGTGCCAGTAGTAGCGAACAGGGGGAGAACACTGAAGCTTTCTTT,CASSSEQGENTEAFF,NA,TRBJ1-1,15,TRBD1,TRBV19
TGTGCCAGCACCAAGAGCACATACCGGGACAGGGACTATGGCTACACCTTC,CASTKSTYRDRDYGYTF,once,TRBJ1-2,17,TRBD1,TRBV27
TGTGCCAGCAGTGTCGGACAGGGGGTCGAGCAGTACTTC,CASSVGQGVEQYF,once,TRBJ2-7,13,TRBD1,TRBV27
TGCGCCAGCAGCCCTGGACAGGGGGAAGGTAGCGATAATTCACCCCTCCACTTT,CASSPGQGEGSDNSPLHF,NA,TRBJ1-6,18,TRBD1,TRBV4-1
TGTGCCAGCAGCTTAGCGGTCGCGGGGGGGCCGCGGGAGACCCAGTACTTC,CASSLAVAGGPRETQYF,NA,TRBJ2-5,17,TRBD2,TRBV11-2
TGTGCCTGGAGTGTACGACAGGTCGTTTTCTATGGCTACACCTTC,CAWSVRQVVFYGYTF,NA,TRBJ1-2,15,NA,TRBV30
TGTGCCAGCAGCTTGGGGGGGCTATCCACCGGGGAGCTGTTTTTT,CASSLGGLSTGELFF,NA,TRBJ2-2,15,NA,TRBV5-6
TGTGCCAGCAGCATGACTAGCGGGAGCTCCTACGAGCAGTACTTC,CASSMTSGSSYEQYF,once,TRBJ2-7,15,TRBD2,TRBV7-6
TGTGCCAGCCATAGCTCTGGAAACACCATATATTTT,CASHSSGNTIYF,NA,TRBJ1-3,12,NA,TRBV6-1
TGTGCCATCAGTGAGTCAGAGGGCACTGAAGCTTTCTTT,CAISESEGTEAFF,NA,TRBJ1-1,13,NA,TRBV10-3